This T cell receptor (beta chain) is drawn from a study of early T cells in non-severe SARS-CoV-2 infection. Study information: Bulk RNA from unsorted whole blood was sequenced; chains were unpaired. Study outcomes and limitations: Matches to VDJdb favored anti-spike CD8 responses and missed private and CD4 specificities.

There are 14 residues in the CDR3. Germline V gene sequence: CDR1 SGHTA, CDR2 FQGNSA. The junction had 7 bases not matched to a gene; V was cut back by 5 bases and J by 10 bases. Individual cDNA molecules were tagged with unique molecular identifiers. TCRdb independently ran MiXCR on the 5' RACE reads; one entry per CDR3 protein. The data contain approximately 100,000 distinct CDR3 sequences, 16% of them singletons. For this clonotype: The antigen is undetermined.

The TCR sequence derives from an adult who was a healthcare worker with PCR-confirmed SARS-CoV-2 infection or an uninfected control (not recorded which). Material for sequencing was whole blood. The V and J genes are TRBV7-2 and TRBJ1-6; TRBD1 agrees at 8 bases. This CDR3 is CASSPDRGSSPLHF. In DNA, the CDR3 is TGTGCCAGCAGCCCTGACAGGGGCAGCTCACCCCTCCACTTT.